One sample yielded the 27 T cell receptor beta chains listed below, sequenced in a study of T cell responses to AZD1222 COVID-19 vaccine. Using immunoSEQ multiplex PCR, the repertoire was profiled, and TCRdb retains in-frame clones only, with some absent. Of about 67,000 clones listed, around 84% are singletons. The sample here was peripheral blood, taken on day 0 of AZD1222 vaccination. The receptors were gathered from an adult in good health.

V and J are TRBV18 and TRBJ2-2; TRBD1 might be the D (6 bases). V was clipped by 2 bases and J by 4 bases, with 11 bases between them. Germline CDR1 is KGHSH and CDR2 is LQKENI. CDR3 length: 15 amino acids. CDR3 amino acids: CASSPRTDITGELFF. CDR3 in DNA: TGTGCCAGCTCACCAAGGACAGACATCACCGGGGAGCTGTTTTTT.

The chain couples TRBV11-2 to TRBJ2-3, with D perhaps TRBD1 or TRBD2 (5 bases each). V was trimmed by 3 bases and J by 6 bases, leaving 16 bases between them. From germline, CDR1 is SGHAT and CDR2 FQNNGV. The CDR3 length is 15 residues. Here the CDR3 reads CASSFWGPGEDTQYF. In nucleotides, the CDR3 is TGTGCCAGCAGCTTTTGGGGACCCGGCGAGGATACGCAGTATTTT.

The CDR3 nucleotides read TGTGCCAGCAGCCCGGAGACCGGGACGCACATCTACGAGCAGTACTTC. Translating gives CASSPETGTHIYEQYF. The rearrangement joins TRBV7-8 to TRBJ2-7; tentatively, D is TRBD1 or TRBD2 (5 bases each). Trimming removed 5 bases from V and 3 bases from J, with 20 bases in between. There are 16 residues in the CDR3. The germline CDR1 and CDR2 sequences are SGHVS and FQNEAQ.

The CDR3 sequence is CASSYSDGDEQFF. The CDR3 region has the DNA TGTGCCAGCAGTTACTCGGATGGCGATGAGCAGTTCTTC. V usage is TRBV6-2 or TRBV6-3 and J usage is TRBJ2-1, with no clear D. The CDR3 consists of 13 residues. Germline V CDR1 and CDR2: MNHEY, SVGEGT. Trimming stripped 0 bases from V and 8 bases from J, with 8 bases between.

V is TRBV7-6 and J is TRBJ1-1; D uncertain. V was clipped by 2 bases and J by 1 base, with 8 bases between them. Germline V gene lookup returns CDR1 SGHVS and CDR2 FNYEAQ. The CDR3 totals 14 residues. The CDR3 nucleotides are TGTGCCAGCAGCTTAAGGGAGGAGAACACTGAAGCTTTCTTT. The encoded protein is CASSLREENTEAFF.

This chain joins TRBV7-9 and TRBJ2-1, with 12 bases aligning to TRBD2. Per germline, CDR1 SEHNR and CDR2 FQNEAQ (reference sequence). This CDR3 is 18 amino acids long. V dropped 2 bases and J dropped 4; count of bases not matched to a gene: 9. The CDR3 coding sequence is TGTGCCAGCAGCTTACCCTACAGACTAGCGGGAGTATACAATGAGCAGTTCTTC. Translation gives CASSLPYRLAGVYNEQFF.

In DNA form, the CDR3 reads TGTGCCAGCAGTCCTCGCTCCTACGAGCAGTACTTC. Translated, it gives CASSPRSYEQYF. The chain recombines TRBV27 with TRBJ2-7, with no clear D. CDR3 size: 12 residues. Trimming removed 5 bases at V and 0 bases at J, with 5 bases between. The germline gives CDR1 MNHEY, CDR2 SMNVEV (reference sequence).

In regard to this clone: An end of the junction does not agree with germline; a read error may underlie this. CDR3 in amino acids: CASSAISSRGGVF. DNA for the CDR3: TGTGCCAGCAGTGCCATCTCCTCACGTGGGGGGGTCTTC. The chain has TRBV12-3 or TRBV12-4 and TRBJ2-7; 7 positions match TRBD2. The length of the CDR3 is 13 residues.

This clone was counted only a few times. In nucleotides, the CDR3 is TGTGCCAGTAGTACCCGCGGGACAGGGGGTAGCAATCAGCCCCAGCATTTT. It yields the protein CASSTRGTGGSNQPQHF. The gene calls are TRBV19 and TRBJ1-5; 11 bases map to TRBD1. CDR3 length: 17 residues. Germline V gene sequence: CDR1 LNHDA, CDR2 SQIVND (reference sequence). V lost 4 bases and J lost 0; bases outside the gene matches: 5.

V and J are TRBV7-9 and TRBJ1-3; the D gene is possibly TRBD1 (5 bases). V lost 1 base and J lost 0, with 10 bases in between. Looked up from germline, CDR1 is SEHNR and CDR2 is FQNEAQ (reference sequence). The CDR3 is 16 residues long. CDR3 amino acids: CASSLVTGLSGNTIYF. In DNA form, the CDR3 reads TGTGCCAGCAGCTTAGTAACAGGTCTCTCTGGAAACACCATATATTTT. The full variable domain, its missing parts supplied by reference TRBV7-9 and TRBJ1-3, is DTGVSQNPRHKITKRGQNVTFRCDPISEHNRLYWYRQTLGQGPEFLTYFQNEAQLEKSRLLSDRFSAERPKGSFSTLEIQRTEQGDSAMYLCASSLVTGLSGNTIYFGEGSWLTVV.

This chain uses TRBV27 with TRBJ2-7; TRBD1 matches at 7 bases. Germline V gene data show CDR1 as MNHEY and CDR2 as SMNVEV (reference sequence). V shed 6 bases and J 2 bases; nucleotides not matched to a gene: 7. This CDR3 contains 14 residues. CDR3 loop: CASSPGTEPYEQYF. DNA for the CDR3: TGTGCCAGCAGCCCCGGGACAGAACCCTACGAGCAGTACTTC.

This clone was recorded once. The chain carries TRBV12-5 and TRBJ1-1; D is undetermined. The germline CDR1 and CDR2 sequences are LGHNT and FRNRAP. CDR3 length equals 12 residues. Trimming stripped 1 base from V and 8 bases from J, with 8 bases between. The CDR3 nucleotides are TGTGCTAGTGGTTTGGCGGGTTTAGAAGCTTTCTTT. It specifies CASGLAGLEAFF.

The chain recombines TRBV12-3 or TRBV12-4 with TRBJ2-6; the D gene is possibly TRBD1 (6 bases). The CDR3 extends over 13 amino acids. Trimming shortened V by 8 bases and J by 3 bases, and 8 bases separated the two germline ends. CDR3 nucleotides: TGTGCCAGCGGGGGCTATGGGGCCAACGTCCTGACTTTC. Translating gives CASGGYGANVLTF.

V and J are TRBV3-1 (or the pseudogene TRBV3-2) and TRBJ1-2, with 10 bases that match TRBD1. CDR3 length: 15 amino acids. The trim removed 4 bases at V and 5 bases at J, leaving 7 bases unmatched. Germline assignment: CDR1 LGHDT and CDR2 YNNKEL (reference sequence). The DNA of the CDR3 is TGTGCCAGCAGCCCGGGACGGACAGGGGGATATGGCTACACCTTC. Its protein product is CASSPGRTGGYGYTF.

The V call is TRBV18, the J call TRBJ2-7, with unresolved D. Looked up from germline, CDR1 is KGHSH and CDR2 is LQKENI. V lost 6 bases to trimming and J lost 5 bases, with 14 bases between them. This CDR3 has 13 residues. Here the CDR3 reads CASSPMLSDEQYF. CDR3 nucleotide sequence: TGTGCCAGCTCCCCTATGTTGAGCGACGAGCAGTACTTC. Full variable domain (rest looked up from reference TRBV18 and TRBJ2-7): NAGVMQNPRHLVRRRGQEARLRCSPMKGHSHVYWYRQLPEEGLKFMVYLQKENIIDESGMPKERFSAEFPKEGPSILRIQQVVRGDSAAYFCASSPMLSDEQYFGPGTRLTVT.

The chain combines TRBV5-1 with TRBJ2-2; perhaps D is TRBD1 or TRBD2 (6 bases each). The V gene's germline CDR1 is SGHRS and CDR2 YFSETQ. Between the trimmed V and J ends, which lost 0 bases and 1 base, there was a span of 13 bases. CDR3 length: 17 amino acids. Here the CDR3 DNA reads TGCGCCAGCAGCTTGGCTCTGGGGGGCCGGAACACCGGGGAGCTGTTTTTT. It yields the protein CASSLALGGRNTGELFF.

This chain links TRBV4-3 with TRBJ1-4; TRBD1 might be the D (5 bases). V was cut by 4 bases and J by 5 bases, with 11 bases left in between. The CDR3 totals 14 residues. Germline V gene data show CDR1 as LGHNA and CDR2 as YSLEER. CDR3 in DNA: TGCGCCAGCAGCCCTAGGGACGGAAATGAAAAACTGTTTTTT. It is translated as CASSPRDGNEKLFF.

This chain links TRBV19 with TRBJ1-5; TRBD1 might be the D (6 bases). CDR3 size: 15 residues. The germline V gene encodes CDR1 LNHDA and CDR2 SQIVND (reference sequence). V shed 7 bases and J shed 2 bases, with 15 bases lying between them. CDR3 coding DNA: TGTGCCAGTATGGGGGGGGGCTTAGGCAATCAGCCCCAGCATTTT. Translation gives CASMGGGLGNQPQHF.

The rearrangement links TRBV18 to TRBJ1-2; TRBD1 matches 8 bases. The CDR3 loop spans 17 amino acids. Per germline, CDR1 KGHSH and CDR2 LQKENI. V trimming: 5 bases; J trimming: 0 bases; junction bases outside the gene matches: 11. The DNA of the CDR3 is TGTGCCAGCTCATCGGGACAGGTGCCACTGTCTAACTATGGCTACACCTTC. It specifies CASSSGQVPLSNYGYTF.

The chain employs TRBV7-2 and TRBJ2-3, with 11 bases aligning to TRBD2. Unmatched junction bases numbered 1, after V lost 4 bases and J lost 1 base. This CDR3 spans 15 amino acids. CDR1 and CDR2 from the germline V gene are SGHTA and FQGNSA. The CDR3: CASSSSGGRTDTQYF. The CDR3 region has the DNA TGTGCCAGCAGCTCTAGCGGGGGGCGCACAGATACGCAGTATTTT.

V usage is TRBV7-3 and J usage is TRBJ2-1; D is undetermined. V dropped 3 bases and J dropped 0 bases, with 9 bases sitting between them. The CDR3 is 15 residues long. Germline lookup yields CDR1 SGHTA and CDR2 FQGTGA. The CDR3 spells CASSFQLSSYNEQFF. CDR3 DNA: TGTGCCAGCAGCTTTCAGCTAAGCTCCTACAATGAGCAGTTCTTC.

This chain links TRBV19 with TRBJ2-3; 16 positions match TRBD2. Per germline, CDR1 LNHDA and CDR2 SQIVND (reference sequence). V lost 6 bases and J lost 6; bases outside the gene matches: 15. The length of the CDR3 is 19 residues. The CDR3 coding sequence is TGTGCCAGTAGGAAAACGGGACTAGCGGGAGGGAGACAGGCGGATACGCAGTATTTT. It codes for CASRKTGLAGGRQADTQYF.

The CDR3 reads CASTRTGEGEQYF. As DNA, the CDR3 is TGTGCTTCCACGAGGACAGGAGAAGGCGAGCAGTACTTC. This chain uses TRBV30 with TRBJ2-7, with 7 bases identical to TRBD1. The CDR3 totals 13 residues. Per the germline V gene, CDR1 is GTSNPN and CDR2 is SVGIG (reference sequence). The whole variable domain, remainder taken from reference TRBV30 and TRBJ2-7, is SQTIHQWPATLVQPVGSPLSLECTVEGTSNPNLYWYRQAAGRGLQLLFYSVGIGQISSEVPQNLSASRPQDRQFILSSKKLLLSDSGFYLCASTRTGEGEQYFGPGTRLTVT.

The gene calls are TRBV6-2 or TRBV6-3 and TRBJ2-5; maybe TRBD2 (7 bases). Germline V gene lookup returns CDR1 MNHEY and CDR2 SVGEGT. The CDR3 runs 16 residues. The V end was cut by 0 bases, the J end by 5 bases, with 16 bases between. CDR3: CASSYSKGGLEETQYF. CDR3 DNA: TGTGCCAGCAGTTACTCGAAGGGGGGGCTGGAGGAGACCCAGTACTTC.

The chain has TRBV11-3 and TRBJ2-2, with TRBD2 identical over 13 bases. This CDR3 has 15 amino acids. Germline trimming cut 5 bases from V and 7 bases from J; bases unmatched to any gene: 4. Per germline, CDR1 SGHNT and CDR2 YENEEA. In DNA, the CDR3 is TGTGCCAGCAGCCGGACTAGCGGGGGCATCGGGGAGCTGTTTTTT. It encodes CASSRTSGGIGELFF. Filled out from reference TRBV11-3 and TRBJ2-2, the complete variable domain reads EAGVVQSPRYKIIEKKQPVAFWCNPISGHNTLYWYLQNLGQGPELLIRYENEEAVDDSQLPKDRFSAERLKGVDSTLKIQPAELGDSAVYLCASSRTSGGIGELFFGEGSRLTVL.

The chain joins TRBV6-1 to TRBJ2-7; 8 nucleotides line up with TRBD2. V was clipped by 2 bases and J by 7 bases; unmatched bases: 7. The CDR3 runs 14 residues. Per the germline V gene, CDR1 is MNHNS and CDR2 is SASEGT. The CDR3 bases are TGTGCCAGCAGTGAATATCCGGGAGGGCCAGAGCAGTACTTC. This gives the protein CASSEYPGGPEQYF.

This clone was counted a few times. The CDR3 here is CASSSGTSGAPSTDTQYF. The CDR3 region has the DNA TGTGCCAGCAGCTCCGGGACTAGCGGCGCCCCTAGCACAGATACGCAGTATTTT. The chain recombines TRBV9 with TRBJ2-3, with TRBD2 matching over 11 bases. This CDR3 has 18 residues. Per the germline V gene, CDR1 is SGDLS and CDR2 is YYNGEE. The trim removed 4 bases at V and 0 bases at J, leaving 10 bases unmatched.